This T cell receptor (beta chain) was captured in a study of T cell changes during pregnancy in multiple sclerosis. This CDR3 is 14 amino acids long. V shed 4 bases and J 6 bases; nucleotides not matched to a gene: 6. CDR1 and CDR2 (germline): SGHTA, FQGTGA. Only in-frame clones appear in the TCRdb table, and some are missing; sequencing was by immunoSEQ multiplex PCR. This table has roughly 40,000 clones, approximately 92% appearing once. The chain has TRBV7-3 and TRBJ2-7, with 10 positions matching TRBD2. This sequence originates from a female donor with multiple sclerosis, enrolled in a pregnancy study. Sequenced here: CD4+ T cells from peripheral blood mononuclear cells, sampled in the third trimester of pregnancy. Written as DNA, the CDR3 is TGTGCCAGCAGCTCCCAAGCGGGAGGGGGCGAGCAGTACTTC. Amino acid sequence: CASSSQAGGGEQYF.